Below are 26 T cell receptor beta chains sequenced from a single sample in a study of T-cell reconstitution after alpha-beta-depleted transplantation in children. Library preparation (for TCRbeta) was performed with unique molecular identifiers. TCRdb reprocessed the PCR reads via MiXCR and lists one record per CDR3 protein. This sample carries about a million distinct CDR3 sequences, roughly 29% of them seen once, and the ten largest clones take more than 25%. The sample consisted of PBMCs, mostly from graft donor cells, taken 360 days after TCRalphabeta/CD19-depleted stem cell transplant. Source of these receptors: a boy under two years old who had a stem cell transplant for SCID, so the T cells may come from the graft donor.

In this sample, this clonotype turned up a few times. The DNA of the CDR3 is TGTGCCAGCAGCAAACAAAACATTGGGAGGCCGAACACTGAAGCTTTCTTT. Translated: CASSKQNIGRPNTEAFF. The chain joins TRBV7-9 to TRBJ1-1, with unresolved D. V was clipped by 5 bases and J by 1 base, with 20 bases between them. Germline V gene sequence: CDR1 SEHNR, CDR2 FQNEAQ (reference sequence). The CDR3 is 17 amino acids.

The rearrangement joins TRBV7-8 to TRBJ2-7; a weak D match, TRBD2 (6 bases). Trimming pared 0 bases from V and 3 bases from J, leaving 12 bases between. This CDR3 spans 15 amino acids. Germline-derived CDR1 and CDR2 are SGHVS and FQNEAQ. CDR3 protein: CASSLAHGSGYEQYF. CDR3 nucleotides: TGTGCCAGCAGCTTAGCCCATGGTAGCGGCTACGAGCAGTACTTC.

This clonotype came up a few times. This chain connects TRBV6-1 to TRBJ2-1; TRBD2 might be the D (6 bases). The ends were cut back, 7 bases at V and 2 bases at J, with 15 bases in the middle. Germline-derived CDR1 and CDR2 are MNHNS and SASEGT. The CDR3 totals 15 residues. The CDR3, as DNA: TGTGCCAGCACTGTCCGGCGGGGAACCTACAATGAGCAGTTCTTC. Translation gives CASTVRRGTYNEQFF.

This clonotype was found once. V and J are TRBV2 and TRBJ2-7, with D possibly matching TRBD2 (7 bases). Trimming left V 3 bases short and J 1 base short, with 13 bases between. Germline V gives CDR1 SNHLY, CDR2 FYNNEI. The CDR3 length is 15 residues. The CDR3 protein is CASSEGRGGSYEQYF. The CDR3 DNA reads as TGTGCCAGCAGTGAGGGCAGGGGAGGGTCCTACGAGCAGTACTTC.

This clonotype was seen a handful of times. This chain joins TRBV27 and TRBJ2-3; 14 nucleotides align to TRBD2. Germline values: CDR1 MNHEY, CDR2 SMNVEV (reference sequence). The CDR3 runs 18 residues. V lost 5 bases and J lost 2; bases outside the gene matches: 9. The CDR3 DNA reads TGTGCCAGCAGTCTACGCGGACTAGCGGGGGGCCCCACAGATACGCAGTATTTT. It encodes CASSLRGLAGGPTDTQYF.

This chain connects TRBV2 to TRBJ1-2, with D tentatively TRBD1 (5 bases). Germline values: CDR1 SNHLY, CDR2 FYNNEI. The CDR3 has 12 residues. With 7 bases removed from V and 8 bases from J, the gap between germline ends came to 14 bases. The CDR3 is CASIRESGGYTF. DNA for the CDR3: TGTGCCAGCATCCGGGAATCAGGGGGCTACACCTTC.

The chain is built from TRBV20-1 and TRBJ1-2; D is ambiguous. The V and J ends lost 0 bases and 5 bases respectively, with 10 bases between them. The germline V gene has CDR1 DFQATT and CDR2 SNEGSKA (reference sequence). The CDR3 contains 13 residues. CDR3 loop: CSARDGVFYGYTF. The DNA of the CDR3 is TGCAGTGCTAGAGATGGGGTTTTTTATGGCTACACCTTC.

The J gene is TRBJ1-5, the V gene TRBV5-5; no definite D call. V dropped 3 bases and J dropped 7 bases, with 14 bases sitting between them. There are 14 residues in the CDR3. CDR1 and CDR2 from the germline V gene are SGHKS and YYEKEE (reference sequence). In DNA form, the CDR3 reads TGTGCCAGCAGCTGGGCCCTGTTTGGGCAGCCCCAGCATTTT. It yields the protein CASSWALFGQPQHF.

This clonotype was counted at least ten times. V usage is TRBV6-5 and J usage is TRBJ2-7, with D tentatively TRBD1 (6 bases). Germline values: CDR1 MNHEY, CDR2 SVGAGI. V gave up 10 bases and J gave up 1 base, with 23 bases separating them. The CDR3 consists of 16 residues. The CDR3 coding sequence is TGTGCCACCTCCCCCGGTTTTGGGGGCCTTTCCTACGAGCAGTACTTC. Amino acid sequence: CATSPGFGGLSYEQYF.

This clonotype appeared a few times. This rearrangement joins TRBV28 to TRBJ1-1; no clear D gene. This CDR3 spans 15 amino acids. The germline V gene has CDR1 MDHEN and CDR2 SYDVKM. Trimming took 6 bases from V and 1 from J, leaving 15 bases between them. CDR3 loop: CASSLPGAGNTEAFF. In DNA, the CDR3 is TGTGCCAGCAGCCTACCAGGAGCGGGGAACACTGAAGCTTTCTTT.

The chain uses TRBV29-1 and TRBJ2-1; D is undetermined. V was clipped by 6 bases and J by 0 bases, with 6 bases between them. The CDR3 totals 12 residues. Germline assignment: CDR1 SQVTM and CDR2 ANQGSEA. Written as DNA, the CDR3 is TGCAGCGTACGGCTCTCCTACAATGAGCAGTTCTTC. Its translation is CSVRLSYNEQFF.

The chain couples TRBV6-5 to TRBJ1-6, with D unresolved. Deletions cut 5 bases from V and 14 bases from J, with 19 bases between. The V gene's germline CDR1 is MNHEY and CDR2 SVGAGI. The CDR3 covers 14 residues. The CDR3 protein is CASSLDRPRGTLHF. As DNA, the CDR3 is TGTGCCAGCAGTCTCGACCGGCCTCGAGGGACCCTCCACTTT.

This clonotype was observed a handful of times. The V and J genes are TRBV5-1 and TRBJ2-7; the D is unclear. Germline CDR1 is SGHRS and CDR2 is YFSETQ. The CDR3 has 13 residues. Trimming removed 7 bases from V and 6 bases from J, with 17 bases in between. CDR3 in amino acids: CASRPDASLEQYF. CDR3 sequence (DNA): TGCGCCAGCCGGCCCGACGCGTCCCTCGAGCAGTACTTC.

The J gene is TRBJ1-5, the V gene TRBV20-1, with 9 bases aligning to TRBD1. Germline CDR1 reads DFQATT; CDR2 reads SNEGSKA (reference sequence). This CDR3 region has 13 residues. The junction had 7 bases not matched to a gene; V was cut back by 6 bases and J by 7 bases. The CDR3 bases are TGCAGTGCGCGCGGACAGGGGAAACAGCCCCAGCATTTT. Its translation: CSARGQGKQPQHF.

This clonotype was recorded a few times. V and J are TRBV7-9 and TRBJ2-7; 8 bases align to TRBD1. The germline V gene encodes CDR1 SEHNR and CDR2 FQNEAQ (reference sequence). V was clipped by 1 base and J by 5 bases; unmatched bases: 7. The CDR3 is made up of 15 amino acids. The CDR3 DNA reads as TGTGCCAGCAGCTTAGTTCAGGGGGCTTACAACGAGCAGTACTTC. It codes for CASSLVQGAYNEQYF.

The chain employs TRBV7-9 and TRBJ1-4, with D maybe TRBD1 (5 bases). The CDR3 sequence is 15 residues long. Trimming stripped 5 bases from V and 12 bases from J, with 22 bases between. Germline lookup yields CDR1 SEHNR and CDR2 FQNEAQ (reference sequence). The DNA of the CDR3 is TGTGCCAGCAGCACTGGGACTCGCTCGGAAGGGGAACTGTTTTTT. It is translated as CASSTGTRSEGELFF.

A few counts support this clonotype. The chain couples TRBV6-4 to TRBJ2-1, with 7 bases matching TRBD1. Unmatched junction bases numbered 3, after V lost 7 bases and J lost 0 bases. The length of the CDR3 is 14 residues. Looked up from germline, CDR1 is MRHNA and CDR2 is SNTAGT. As DNA, the CDR3 is TGTGCCAGCAAACGGGACAGCTCCTACAATGAGCAGTTCTTC. Its translation is CASKRDSSYNEQFF.

The chain recombines TRBV6-2 or TRBV6-3 with TRBJ1-1; the D is unclear. The CDR3 sequence is 13 residues long. V lost 7 bases to trimming and J lost 7 bases, with 16 bases between them. Per germline, CDR1 MNHEY and CDR2 SVGEGT. The CDR3 sequence is CASTPDVSGEAFF. CDR3 in DNA: TGTGCCAGCACCCCGGATGTATCGGGTGAAGCTTTCTTT.

The rearrangement uses TRBV20-1 and TRBJ1-5; 10 bases map to TRBD1. The ends lost 3 bases at V and 3 bases at J; junction bases unmatched: 5. The CDR3 has 15 residues. The germline V gene encodes CDR1 DFQATT and CDR2 SNEGSKA (reference sequence). The chain's CDR3 is CSARGQGLINQPQHF. CDR3 nucleotide sequence: TGCAGTGCTAGGGGACAGGGGCTAATCAATCAGCCCCAGCATTTT.

The V gene is TRBV12-5, the J gene TRBJ2-1, with 10 bases identical to TRBD1. J gave up 8 bases and V 7 bases, and 11 bases lay outside the gene matches. The CDR3 sequence is 15 residues long. Germline CDR1 reads LGHNT; CDR2 reads FRNRAP. CDR3 protein: CASALVVGTGDEQFF. The CDR3 DNA reads TGTGCTAGTGCCCTAGTGGTCGGGACAGGGGATGAGCAGTTCTTC.

This clonotype was observed a few times. The chain combines TRBV29-1 with TRBJ2-1, with a possible D match to TRBD1 (7 bases). The CDR3 spans 15 residues. Germline loops: CDR1 SQVTM, CDR2 ANQGSEA. Trimming took 4 bases from V and 2 from J, leaving 15 bases between them. CDR3 DNA sequence: TGCAGCGTTGTTACCCAGGGGGGCCCCTACAATGAGCAGTTCTTC. It specifies CSVVTQGGPYNEQFF.

The CDR3 sequence: CASSSHLRGAGANEKLFF. Written as DNA, the CDR3 is TGTGCCAGCAGCTCGCACCTCAGGGGGGCGGGCGCTAATGAAAAACTGTTTTTT. The V gene is TRBV5-4, the J gene TRBJ1-4; 7 nucleotides match TRBD1. The trim removed 3 bases at V and 3 bases at J, leaving 14 bases unmatched. CDR3 length: 18 amino acids. CDR1 is SGHNT, CDR2 YYREEE, per germline (reference sequence).

This clonotype came up a few times. The V gene is TRBV29-1, the J gene TRBJ2-1; D unclear. V was clipped by 6 bases and J by 15 bases, with 9 bases between them. This CDR3 comprises 8 residues. The germline V gene encodes CDR1 SQVTM and CDR2 ANQGSEA. The DNA of the CDR3 is TGCAGCGTCCAAGGGCCGTTCTTC. This sequence encodes CSVQGPFF.

This sequence joins TRBV7-2 and TRBJ2-7; TRBD1 aligns across 8 bases. CDR3 size: 14 residues. Germline CDR1 reads SGHTA; CDR2 reads FQGNSA. V dropped 3 bases and J dropped 4; count of bases not matched to a gene: 5. The DNA for the CDR3 is TGTGCCAGCAGCTTTCAGGGGGCGGATTACGAGCAGTACTTC. Protein product: CASSFQGADYEQYF.

The chain combines TRBV20-1 with TRBJ2-1, with 7 nucleotides matching TRBD1. The length of the CDR3 is 13 residues. The J segment lost 10 bases and the V segment lost 3 bases, leaving 9 bases of the junction unmatched. CDR1 and CDR2 (germline): DFQATT, SNEGSKA (reference sequence). The CDR3 sequence is CSASPIQGKEQFF. In DNA, the CDR3 is TGCAGTGCTAGCCCAATACAGGGGAAGGAGCAGTTCTTC.

V usage is TRBV7-2 and J usage is TRBJ2-7; D is unresolved. CDR1 is SGHTA and CDR2 is FQGNSA in the germline V gene. V gave up 4 bases and J gave up 5 bases, with 15 bases separating them. This CDR3 region has 14 residues. The CDR3 loop reads CASSSPFTGNEQYF. CDR3 DNA sequence: TGTGCCAGCAGCTCCCCTTTTACTGGTAACGAGCAGTACTTC.